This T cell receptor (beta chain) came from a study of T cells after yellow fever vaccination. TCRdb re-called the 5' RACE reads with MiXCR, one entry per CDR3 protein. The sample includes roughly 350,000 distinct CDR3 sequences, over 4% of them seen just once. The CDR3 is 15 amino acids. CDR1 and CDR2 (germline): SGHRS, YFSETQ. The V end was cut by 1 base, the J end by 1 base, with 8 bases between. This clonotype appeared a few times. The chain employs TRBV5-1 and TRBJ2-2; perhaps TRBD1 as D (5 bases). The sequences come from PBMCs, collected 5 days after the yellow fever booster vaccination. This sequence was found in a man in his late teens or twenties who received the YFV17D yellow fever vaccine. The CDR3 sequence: CASSLLGVNTGELFF. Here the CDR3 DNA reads TGCGCCAGCAGCTTGTTAGGGGTGAACACCGGGGAGCTGTTTTTT.